This TCR beta chain emerged from a study of T-cell memory formation after mild COVID-19. Study as a whole: Clusters were largely donor specific. Overall study findings and caveats: Cross-reactive memory apparently joined, as some responding clones appeared in pre-infection memory.

Using its own MiXCR run on the 5' RACE reads, TCRdb lists one record per CDR3 protein. The data show some 210,000 distinct CDR3 sequences, 18% seen once. This clonotype was picked up a small number of times. The antigen is undetermined. The CDR3 sequence is 16 residues long. V was trimmed by 1 base and J by 0 bases, leaving 13 bases between them. CDR1 and CDR2 from the germline V gene are MGHDK and SYGVNS. The specimen was PBMCs or a T cell subset sorted from them (not recorded which). The J gene is TRBJ2-7, the V gene TRBV25-1; D possibly corresponds to TRBD2 (6 bases). The TCR sequence derives from an adult woman who had mild COVID-19 (a few samples of this study predate the infection). Cell type and time point are not known. The CDR3 region is CASSESARRGSYEQYF. CDR3 nucleotides: TGTGCCAGCAGTGAATCCGCCAGGAGGGGCTCCTACGAGCAGTACTTC.